This T cell receptor beta chain was captured by sequencing in a study of cytomegalovirus exposure and HLA in healthy donors. The CDR3 runs to 14 residues. CDR1 is MNHEY and CDR2 is SVGAGI in the germline V gene. V lost 8 bases to trimming and J lost 2 bases, with 13 bases between them. This table comes from immunoSEQ multiplex PCR, and its TCRdb copy is limited to in-frame clones, with some not included. The sample lists hundreds of thousands of clones, about 88% occurring once. This TCR came from a man aged 18 to 29 in good health and CMV-seropositive. The chain has TRBV6-5 and TRBJ1-5; D gene uncertain. Material: PBMCs. CDR3 amino acids: CASGPEAGNQPQHF. CDR3 coding DNA: TGTGCCAGCGGTCCGGAGGCAGGCAATCAGCCCCAGCATTTT.